The clone carrying this T cell receptor beta chain was picked up a small number of times. TCRdb re-analysed the RT-PCR reads in MiXCR, keeping a single row per CDR3 protein. Among roughly 650,000 distinct CDR3 sequences listed, approximately 14% were seen once. The V gene lost 2 bases and the J gene lost 6 bases, with 12 bases spanning the gap. The CDR3 totals 14 residues. Germline lookup yields CDR1 SGHRS and CDR2 YFSETQ. The sample comes from a study of response to subunit inactivated influenza vaccine. This receptor was obtained from a man aged 50 to 60 who received an inactivated influenza vaccine. The rearrangement uses TRBV5-1 and TRBJ1-5, with TRBD1 as a possible D gene (6 bases). Sequences were derived from PBMCs from blood, sampled roughly 15 days before vaccination. The CDR3 coding sequence is TGCGCCAGCAGCTTAGAGGGGGGAAGTCAGCCCCAGCATTTT. Protein product: CASSLEGGSQPQHF. Together with reference TRBV5-1 and TRBJ1-5, the CDR3 gives the full variable domain: KAGVTQTPRYLIKTRGQQVTLSCSPISGHRSVSWYQQTPGQGLQFLFEYFSETQRNKGNFPGRFSGRQFSNSRSEMNVSTLELGDSALYLCASSLEGGSQPQHFGDGTRLSIL.